This T cell receptor beta chain was sequenced in a study of CD8 T cells in ankylosing spondylitis. As to this clonotype: The antigen is undetermined.

Points from the study as a whole: Roughly eight highly homologous variants formed a TCR beta motif that appeared characteristic of ankylosing spondylitis blood. Clones tied to disease were said to be significantly enriched in matched ankylosing spondylitis synovial fluid.

The junction had 7 bases not matched to a gene; V was cut back by 3 bases and J by 2 bases. This CDR3 contains 18 residues. Germline V gene lookup returns CDR1 MDHEN and CDR2 SYDVKM. TCRdb processed the 5' RACE reads anew with MiXCR; each CDR3 protein has one entry. The repertoire has 300,000 to 350,000 distinct CDR3 sequences, roughly 20% of them found once; the top ten carry about 3.7%. The receptor's source is a female donor with ankylosing spondylitis or in good health (not recorded which). The rearrangement uses TRBV28 and TRBJ2-7, with 16 bases aligning to TRBD2. Sequencing was done on a sample of blood, either unsorted or a sorted T cell fraction (not recorded which). CDR3 residues: CASSFLKGTSGRAYEQYF. CDR3 nucleotides: TGTGCCAGCAGTTTCCTCAAAGGGACTAGCGGGAGGGCCTACGAGCAGTACTTC. Based on the CDR3 plus reference TRBV28 and TRBJ2-7, the full variable domain is DVKVTQSSRYLVKRTGEKVFLECVQDMDHENMFWYRQDPGLGLRLIYFSYDVKMKEKGDIPEGYSVSREKKERFSLILESASTNQTSMYLCASSFLKGTSGRAYEQYFGPGTRLTVT.